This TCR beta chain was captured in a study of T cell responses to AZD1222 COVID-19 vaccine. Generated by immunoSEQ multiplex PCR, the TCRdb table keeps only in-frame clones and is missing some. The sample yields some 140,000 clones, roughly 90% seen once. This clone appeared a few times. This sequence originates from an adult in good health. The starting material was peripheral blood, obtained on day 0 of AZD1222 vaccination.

CDR3 sequence: CASSQRDGGDQPQHF. The CDR3 DNA is TGCGCCAGCAGCCAACGGGACGGAGGGGATCAGCCCCAGCATTTT. The chain is built from TRBV4-1 and TRBJ1-5, with D tentatively TRBD1 (5 bases). V was clipped by 2 bases and J by 5 bases, with 13 bases between them. Germline CDR1 and CDR2: MGHRA and YSYEKL. The CDR3 extends over 15 amino acids.